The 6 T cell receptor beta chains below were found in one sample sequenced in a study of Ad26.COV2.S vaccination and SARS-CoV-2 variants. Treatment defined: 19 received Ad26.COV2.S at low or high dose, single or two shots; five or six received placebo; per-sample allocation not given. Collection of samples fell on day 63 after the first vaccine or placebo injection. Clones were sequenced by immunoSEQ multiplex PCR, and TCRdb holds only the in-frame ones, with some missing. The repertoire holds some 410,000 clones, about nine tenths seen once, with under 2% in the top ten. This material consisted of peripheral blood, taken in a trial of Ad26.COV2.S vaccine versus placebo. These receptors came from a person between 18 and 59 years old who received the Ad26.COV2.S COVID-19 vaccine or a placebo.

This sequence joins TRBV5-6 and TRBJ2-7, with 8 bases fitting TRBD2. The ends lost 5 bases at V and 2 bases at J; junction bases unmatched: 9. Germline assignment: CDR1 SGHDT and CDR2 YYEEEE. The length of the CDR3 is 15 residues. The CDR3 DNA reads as TGTGCCAGCAGACCCCTAGCGGGTTTGGCCTACGAGCAGTACTTC. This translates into CASRPLAGLAYEQYF.

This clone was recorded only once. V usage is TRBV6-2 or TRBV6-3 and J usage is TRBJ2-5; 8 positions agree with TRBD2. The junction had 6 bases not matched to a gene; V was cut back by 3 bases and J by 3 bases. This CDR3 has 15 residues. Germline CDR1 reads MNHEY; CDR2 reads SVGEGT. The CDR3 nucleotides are TGTGCCAGCAGTTATCCACCAGCGGGGGAAGAGACCCAGTACTTC. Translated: CASSYPPAGEETQYF.

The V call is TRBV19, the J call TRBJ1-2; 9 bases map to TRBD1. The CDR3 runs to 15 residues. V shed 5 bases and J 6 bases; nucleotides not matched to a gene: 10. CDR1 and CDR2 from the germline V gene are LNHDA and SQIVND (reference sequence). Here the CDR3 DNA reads TGTGCCAGTAGTCCCCTCAGGACAGGGGCGAATGGCTACACCTTC. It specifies CASSPLRTGANGYTF. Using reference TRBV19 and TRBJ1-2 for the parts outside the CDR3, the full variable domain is DGGITQSPKYLFRKEGQNVTLSCEQNLNHDAMYWYRQDPGQGLRLIYYSQIVNDFQKGDIAEGYSVSREKKESFPLTVTSAQKNPTAFYLCASSPLRTGANGYTFGSGTRLTVV.

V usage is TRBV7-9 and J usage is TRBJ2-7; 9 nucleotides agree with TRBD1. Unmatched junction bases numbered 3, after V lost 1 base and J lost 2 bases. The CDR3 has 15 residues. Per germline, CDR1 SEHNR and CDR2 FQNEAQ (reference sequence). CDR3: CASSLVDRGPYEQYF. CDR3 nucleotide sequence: TGTGCCAGCAGCTTAGTGGACAGGGGCCCCTACGAGCAGTACTTC.

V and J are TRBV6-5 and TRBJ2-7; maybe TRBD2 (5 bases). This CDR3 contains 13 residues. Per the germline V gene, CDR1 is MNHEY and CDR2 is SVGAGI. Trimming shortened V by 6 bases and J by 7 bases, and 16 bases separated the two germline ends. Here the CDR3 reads CASSVQVGGEQYF. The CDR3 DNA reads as TGTGCCAGCAGCGTCCAGGTTGGCGGGGAGCAGTACTTC.

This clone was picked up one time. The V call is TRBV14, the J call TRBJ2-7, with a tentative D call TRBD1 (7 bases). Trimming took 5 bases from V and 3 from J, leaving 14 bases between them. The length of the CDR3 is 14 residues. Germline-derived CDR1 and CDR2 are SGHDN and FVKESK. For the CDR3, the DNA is TGTGCCAGCAGCAGTCAGGGGGGATACTACGAGCAGTACTTC. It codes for CASSSQGGYYEQYF.